The 10 T cell receptor beta chains listed next were all sequenced from one sample in a study of shared clonotypes between healthy human individuals. Cells designated naive CD8 were CD45RO-negative and were positively selected for CCR7, with terminally differentiated effector memory CD45RA+ cells excluded. Assay used: immunoSEQ multiplex PCR; TCRdb lists only in-frame clones, some missing. The sample holds about 2.1 million clones, 85% to 95% seen once. The specimen sequenced was naive CD8+ T cells from PBMCs. The origin of the receptors is a man younger than 35 in good health. Some clones in this sample may be carry-over from other donors' samples.

The chain links TRBV21-1 to TRBJ2-7. TRBV21-1 is listed as a pseudogene. This CDR3 contains 16 residues. The CDR3 DNA is TGTGCCAGCAGCAACGAGTGCCCCAAGGGAACCTACGAGCAGTACTTC. It yields the protein CASSNECPKGTYEQYF.

The V and J genes are TRBV4-1 and TRBJ1-2; D is ambiguous. This CDR3 is 14 amino acids long. Germline CDR1 and CDR2: MGHRA and YSYEKL. Deletions cut 1 base from V and 4 bases from J, with 10 bases between. The CDR3 DNA follows: TGCGCCAGCAGCCAAGCTTCGGGAGGCTATGGCTACACCTTC. Translated, it gives CASSQASGGYGYTF.

This clone was seen only once. The chain couples TRBV29-1 to TRBJ2-6; 11 bases map to TRBD2. V trimming: 5 bases; J trimming: 0 bases; junction bases outside the gene matches: 6. The CDR3 totals 17 residues. Germline assignment: CDR1 SQVTM and CDR2 ANQGSEA. The CDR3 sequence is CSVFYSGRDSGANVLTF. The CDR3 DNA is TGCAGCGTTTTTTATAGCGGGAGGGACTCTGGGGCCAACGTCCTGACTTTC.

The chain joins TRBV27 to TRBJ2-3; weak D call: TRBD2 (6 bases). CDR3 size: 16 residues. V lost 1 base and J lost 4, with 15 bases in between. Germline CDR1 reads MNHEY; CDR2 reads SMNVEV (reference sequence). The CDR3 region has the DNA TGTGCCAGCAGTTTATTTGCGGGATCTAGCCCAGATACGCAGTATTTT. It codes for CASSLFAGSSPDTQYF.

The rearrangement uses TRBV28 and TRBJ1-5, with D possibly matching TRBD1 (5 bases). The CDR3 is made up of 14 amino acids. V lost 11 bases and J lost 2, with 16 bases in between. The germline V gene has CDR1 MDHEN and CDR2 SYDVKM. As DNA, the CDR3 is TGTGCCGTTCGCGGACAAGGGGGCAATCAGCCCCAGCATTTT. It codes for CAVRGQGGNQPQHF. The complete variable domain, with remaining parts taken from reference TRBV28 and TRBJ1-5, reads DVKVTQSSRYLVKRTGEKVFLECVQDMDHENMFWYRQDPGLGLRLIYFSYDVKMKEKGDIPEGYSVSREKKERFSLILESASTNQTSMYLCAVRGQGGNQPQHFGDGTRLSIL.

V gene TRBV7-9 combines with J gene TRBJ2-7; 12 nucleotides line up with TRBD2. This CDR3 has 17 residues. Per germline, CDR1 SEHNR and CDR2 FQNEAQ (reference sequence). J gave up 3 bases and V 5 bases, and 11 bases lay outside the gene matches. The CDR3 reads CASSPNPPSGRGYEQYF. In DNA form, the CDR3 reads TGTGCCAGCAGCCCAAATCCCCCTAGCGGGAGGGGCTACGAGCAGTACTTC.

The rearrangement uses TRBV6-1 and TRBJ2-7; 7 bases fit TRBD2. V trimming: 6 bases; J trimming: 5 bases; junction bases outside the gene matches: 10. The germline V gene encodes CDR1 MNHNS and CDR2 SASEGT. The CDR3 extends over 14 amino acids. This CDR3 is CASSYKTSIHEQYF. CDR3 DNA: TGTGCCAGCAGCTATAAGACTAGCATCCACGAGCAGTACTTC.

V usage is TRBV10-3 and J usage is TRBJ1-5; D is unresolved. V shed 6 bases and J shed 9 bases, with 12 bases lying between them. This CDR3 region has 12 residues. Germline CDR1 reads ENHRY; CDR2 reads SYGVKD. The CDR3 sequence is CAIRDLRGPQHF. The CDR3 nucleotides are TGTGCCATCAGGGATTTGCGGGGGCCCCAGCATTTT.

J is TRBJ2-2 and V is TRBV4-1; tentatively, D is TRBD1 (6 bases). Germline loops: CDR1 MGHRA, CDR2 YSYEKL. The CDR3 has 13 amino acids. V was clipped by 5 bases and J by 7 bases, with 11 bases between them. As DNA, the CDR3 is TGCGCCAGCAGCGTCAGGGGCGTCGGGGAGCTGTTTTTT. Translated: CASSVRGVGELFF.

V usage is TRBV9 and J usage is TRBJ1-2; 7 bases match TRBD1. Germline CDR1 and CDR2: SGDLS and YYNGEE. V lost 7 bases to trimming and J lost 8 bases; unmatched junction nucleotides: 8. This CDR3 contains 12 residues. The CDR3 loop is CASEQGGRGYTF. CDR3 sequence (DNA): TGTGCCAGCGAGCAAGGGGGCCGGGGCTACACCTTC.